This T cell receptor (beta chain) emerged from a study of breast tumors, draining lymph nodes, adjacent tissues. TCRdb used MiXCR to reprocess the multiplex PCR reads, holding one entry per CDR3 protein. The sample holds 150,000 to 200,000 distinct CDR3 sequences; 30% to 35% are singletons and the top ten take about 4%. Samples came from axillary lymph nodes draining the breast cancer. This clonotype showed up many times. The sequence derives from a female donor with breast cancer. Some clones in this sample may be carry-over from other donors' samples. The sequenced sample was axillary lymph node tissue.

CDR3 loop: CASVDRGREQYF. The CDR3 nucleotides read TGTGCCAGCGTCGACAGGGGACGCGAGCAGTACTTC. This chain connects TRBV27 to TRBJ2-7; 8 bases line up with TRBD1. The length of the CDR3 is 12 residues. Trimming at V came to 8 bases and at J to 6 bases, leaving 6 bases not matched to a gene. Germline CDR1 and CDR2: MNHEY and SMNVEV (reference sequence).